This T cell receptor beta chain was identified during a study of blood T cell repertoires in COVID-19. Study in general: Sites across the United States, Italy and Spain contributed samples from acute and convalescent COVID-19.

The CDR3 is made up of 15 amino acids. In germline, CDR1 is SGHDT, CDR2 YYEEEE. V lost 0 bases and J lost 7; bases outside the gene matches: 6. Here immunoSEQ multiplex PCR was the method, and the copy in TCRdb shows in-frame clones only, minus some. Of under 70,000 clones detected, around 77% appear once; the ten largest clones hold about a tenth. The receptor comes from a human donor in a cohort sampled during active COVID-19. The V gene is TRBV5-6, the J gene TRBJ2-7; TRBD1 agrees at 11 bases. The sample taken for sequencing was peripheral blood. The CDR3 coding sequence is TGTGCCAGCAGCTTGGTAGGACAGGGGGCGGGAGAGCAGTACTTC. Translated, it gives CASSLVGQGAGEQYF.